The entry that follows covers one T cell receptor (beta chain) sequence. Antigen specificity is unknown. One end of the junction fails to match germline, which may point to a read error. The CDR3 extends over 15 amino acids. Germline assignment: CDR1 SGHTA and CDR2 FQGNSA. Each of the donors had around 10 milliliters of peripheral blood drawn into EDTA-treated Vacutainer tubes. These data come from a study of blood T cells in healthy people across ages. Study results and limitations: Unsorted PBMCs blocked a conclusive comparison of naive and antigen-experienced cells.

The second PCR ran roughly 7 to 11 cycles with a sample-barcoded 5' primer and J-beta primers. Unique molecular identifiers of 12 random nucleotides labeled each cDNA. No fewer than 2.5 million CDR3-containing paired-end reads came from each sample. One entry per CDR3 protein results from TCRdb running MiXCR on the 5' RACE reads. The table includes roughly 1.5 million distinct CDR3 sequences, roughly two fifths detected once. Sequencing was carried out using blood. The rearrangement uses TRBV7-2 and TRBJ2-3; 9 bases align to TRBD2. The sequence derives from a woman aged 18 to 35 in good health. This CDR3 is CANSFGSGGVRTQYF. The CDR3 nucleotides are TGTGCCAACAGCTTCGGTAGCGGGGGCGTTCGGACGCAGTATTTT.